This T cell receptor beta chain was identified in a study of cytomegalovirus exposure and HLA in healthy donors. As for this clone: No antigen is known for it.

Study outcomes and limitations: Subsequent analysis showed first-cohort TCR clusters tending to co-occur in about 110 validation repertoires. Cytomegalovirus association was assigned to about 150 TCR beta chains. Using the classifier, cytomegalovirus status was reportedly diagnosed with high specificity and sensitivity.

Sequencing used immunoSEQ multiplex PCR; TCRdb keeps in-frame clones, though not all of them. The sample consists of 350,000 or so clones, 70% to 90% of them appearing once. The germline V gene encodes CDR1 SGDLS and CDR2 YYNGEE. The V end lost 0 bases, the J end lost 4 bases, and 8 bases lay between the germline ends. The CDR3 contains 14 residues. What was sequenced was PBMCs. The chain couples TRBV9 to TRBJ1-5, with D possibly TRBD1 on 6 matching bases. The sequence was obtained from a woman aged 18-30 years in good health and CMV-seronegative. The CDR3 nucleotides are TGTGCCAGCAGCGTAGGGGACAATAATCAGCCCCAGCATTTT. The encoded protein is CASSVGDNNQPQHF.